These 4 T cell receptor beta chains originate from one sample sequenced in a study of persistence of HIV-infected CD4 T cells. Sequencing used immunoSEQ version 4 in survey mode. Generated by immunoSEQ multiplex PCR, the TCRdb table keeps only in-frame clones and is missing some. The sample includes 20,000 to 25,000 clones, approximately 79% seen only once; the top ten take about 1.8%. No cognate antigen is known for these TCRs. Overlapping HIV-1 Gag 15-mer peptides at 0.8 to 1 ug per peptide per mL were used. Sorting selected CD4+ T cells upregulating both CD40 ligand and CD69. The source material was CD4+ T cells sorted from PBMCs after 18-hour stimulation, sampled from a patient who received antiretroviral therapy. The receptors were gathered from an adult man with HIV who was CMV-seropositive.

This clone was seen a handful of times. The rearrangement uses TRBV14 and TRBJ1-6; 7 bases match TRBD1. J gave up 9 bases and V 2 bases, and 4 bases lay outside the gene matches. The CDR3 spans 14 residues. From germline, CDR1 is SGHDN and CDR2 FVKESK. DNA of the CDR3: TGTGCCAGCAGCCAACAAGGGGGCCGTTCACCCCTCCACTTT. This sequence encodes CASSQQGGRSPLHF.

By share, this clone ranks as medium-sized. V gene TRBV7-9 combines with J gene TRBJ1-2; D gene unclear. This CDR3 comprises 15 residues. Trimming removed 0 bases from V and 4 bases from J, with 12 bases in between. Germline V lookup: CDR1 SEHNR, CDR2 FQNEAQ (reference sequence). CDR3 nucleotides: TGTGCCAGCAGCTTAGCGGGTGTCCGTGGCTATGGCTACACCTTC. The encoded protein is CASSLAGVRGYGYTF. Full variable domain (missing parts from reference TRBV7-9 and TRBJ1-2): DTGVSQNPRHKITKRGQNVTFRCDPISEHNRLYWYRQTLGQGPEFLTYFQNEAQLEKSRLLSDRFSAERPKGSFSTLEIQRTEQGDSAMYLCASSLAGVRGYGYTFGSGTRLTVV.

V and J are TRBV28 and TRBJ1-6; D is ambiguous. This CDR3 is built from 18 residues. Germline V lookup: CDR1 MDHEN, CDR2 SYDVKM. V gave up 5 bases and J gave up 0 bases, with 17 bases separating them. The CDR3 sequence is CASSPSWMLGSYNSPLHF. CDR3 coding DNA: TGTGCCAGCAGTCCCTCATGGATGTTGGGCTCCTATAATTCACCCCTCCACTTT. Together with reference TRBV28 and TRBJ1-6, the CDR3 gives the full variable domain: DVKVTQSSRYLVKRTGEKVFLECVQDMDHENMFWYRQDPGLGLRLIYFSYDVKMKEKGDIPEGYSVSREKKERFSLILESASTNQTSMYLCASSPSWMLGSYNSPLHFGNGTRLTVT.

The genes are TRBV7-6 and TRBJ2-7; D is ambiguous. V shed 2 bases and J shed 6 bases, with 8 bases lying between them. The germline gives CDR1 SGHVS, CDR2 FNYEAQ. CDR3 length: 12 residues. The CDR3 protein is CASSLRASEQYF. For the CDR3, the DNA is TGTGCCAGCAGCTTAAGGGCGTCCGAGCAGTACTTC.